The 12 T cell receptor beta chains presented below share a single source sample, sequenced in a study of regulatory T cells in long-lasting Graves disease. Time point reported: newly diagnosed GD, antithyroid drugs for less than 3 months. Construction of the TCR library relied on RNA isolated from PBMCs. Construction of the TCR beta libraries employed iRepertoire HTBI primers in conjunction with Arm-PCR of CDR3 regions. In TCRdb, the multiplex PCR reads were re-called with MiXCR into one record per CDR3 protein. The table lists 400,000 to 500,000 distinct CDR3 sequences, more than 13% of them singletons. The same data also contributed to another study, on T cells in Graves' hyperthyroidism and ophthalmopathy.

The sample was peripheral blood mononuclear cells (PBMCs), taken at new diagnosis, from a patient treated with antithyroid drugs. These receptor sequences come from a woman in her 30s with Graves disease.

As to this clonotype: This likely traces to a read error, being one base from a far larger clone. CDR3 nucleotide sequence: TGTGCCAGCAGAGGCGGGACTAGCGGGACCCCCGAGCAGTACTTC. Its translation: CASRGGTSGTPEQYF. The rearrangement links TRBV9 to TRBJ2-7; TRBD2 aligns across 13 bases. The CDR3 has 15 residues. V trimming: 5 bases; J trimming: 6 bases; junction bases outside the gene matches: 8. CDR1 is SGDLS, CDR2 YYNGEE, per germline. The variable domain in full, with the rest retrieved from reference TRBV9 and TRBJ2-7, is DSGVTQTPKHLITATGQRVTLRCSPRSGDLSVYWYQQSLDQGLQFLIQYYNGEERAKGNILERFSAQQFPDLHSELNLSSLELGDSALYFCASRGGTSGTPEQYFGPGTRLTVT.

Points on this clonotype: This clone may be a read error of a much larger clone one base away. V and J are TRBV20-1 and TRBJ2-1; 13 nucleotides align to TRBD2. V was clipped by 5 bases and J by 10 bases; unmatched bases: 11. This CDR3 has 15 amino acids. The V gene's germline CDR1 is DFQATT and CDR2 SNEGSKA (reference sequence). The CDR3 loop is CSAPRTSGGSYEQFF. CDR3 nucleotide sequence: TGCAGTGCTCCAAGGACTAGCGGGGGCTCCTACGAGCAGTTCTTC.

This clonotype was counted ten times or more. The chain has TRBV18 and TRBJ1-2; D is perhaps TRBD1 (6 bases). This CDR3 contains 14 residues. Germline V gene sequence: CDR1 KGHSH, CDR2 LQKENI. The germline V and J ends were trimmed by 6 bases and 0 bases, with 11 bases remaining between them. The CDR3 reads CASSRDTSNYGYTF. As DNA, the CDR3 is TGTGCCAGCTCTCGGGACACTTCTAACTATGGCTACACCTTC.

This clonotype occurred a few times. The chain links TRBV19 to TRBJ2-1; 13 bases fit TRBD2. CDR3 size: 15 residues. The junction had 9 bases not matched to a gene; V was cut back by 6 bases and J by 10 bases. Germline CDR1 reads LNHDA; CDR2 reads SQIVND (reference sequence). The CDR3 region is CASSLAGTSGTEQFF. The DNA for the CDR3 is TGTGCCAGTAGCCTCGCCGGGACTAGCGGGACCGAGCAGTTCTTC.

There are a few counts of this clonotype. The chain recombines TRBV25-1 with TRBJ1-3; no clear D. The CDR3 length is 15 residues. The ends were cut back, 2 bases at V and 0 bases at J, with 8 bases in the middle. Germline V gene data show CDR1 as MGHDK and CDR2 as SYGVNS. This CDR3 is CASSEAGSSGNTIYF. For the CDR3, the DNA is TGTGCCAGCAGTGAAGCTGGCAGCTCTGGAAACACCATATATTTT. Together with reference TRBV25-1 and TRBJ1-3, the CDR3 gives the full variable domain: EADIYQTPRYLVIGTGKKITLECSQTMGHDKMYWYQQDPGMELHLIHYSYGVNSTEKGDLSSESTVSRIRTEHFPLTLESARPSHTSQYLCASSEAGSSGNTIYFGEGSWLTVV.

The sample holds many counts of this clonotype. CDR3: CASILRTVGTEAFF. The CDR3 DNA sequence: TGTGCCAGCATCCTAAGGACGGTGGGGACTGAAGCTTTCTTT. V and J are TRBV28 and TRBJ1-1, with D unresolved. The germline V and J ends were trimmed by 7 bases and 5 bases, with 17 bases remaining between them. The V gene's germline CDR1 is MDHEN and CDR2 SYDVKM. The CDR3 runs 14 residues.

This clonotype was seen more than once but under ten times. The genes are TRBV6-2 or TRBV6-3 and TRBJ1-3; D is undetermined. Trimming cost V 0 bases and J 0 bases, with 6 bases left between them. This CDR3 is built from 15 residues. Germline V gene sequence: CDR1 MNHEY, CDR2 SVGEGT. CDR3 in DNA: TGTGCCAGCAGTTACTCGGCCTTCTCTGGAAACACCATATATTTT. Translated, it gives CASSYSAFSGNTIYF.

There are many counts of this clonotype. V gene TRBV11-2 combines with J gene TRBJ1-2; a weak D match, TRBD1 (5 bases). The germline V gene encodes CDR1 SGHAT and CDR2 FQNNGV. This CDR3 comprises 15 residues. Trimming shortened V by 2 bases and J by 3 bases, and 13 bases separated the two germline ends. CDR3 sequence: CASSLRPTGHYGYTF. CDR3 DNA: TGTGCCAGCAGCTTAAGGCCAACGGGGCACTATGGCTACACCTTC.

The chain is built from TRBV6-4 and TRBJ2-3, with D perhaps being TRBD1 or TRBD2 (5 bases each). Between the trimmed V and J ends, which lost 8 bases and 5 bases, there was a span of 14 bases. The CDR3 runs to 13 residues. CDR1 is MRHNA and CDR2 is SNTAGT in the germline V gene. This chain's CDR3 is CASARDVRDTQYF. Written as DNA, the CDR3 is TGTGCCAGCGCAAGGGACGTCCGAGATACGCAGTATTTT.

This clonotype has only a few counts. The chain links TRBV2 to TRBJ1-5; TRBD1 might be the D (5 bases). V was shortened by 2 bases and J by 5 bases, with 10 bases between the two germline ends. This CDR3 comprises 14 residues. Looked up from germline, CDR1 is SNHLY and CDR2 is FYNNEI. This chain's CDR3 is CASSEWQGYQPQHF. DNA of the CDR3: TGTGCCAGCAGTGAATGGCAGGGCTATCAGCCCCAGCATTTT.

This clonotype was picked up a small number of times. V usage is TRBV20-1 and J usage is TRBJ1-3; tentatively, D is TRBD1 (6 bases). CDR3 length equals 16 residues. Between the trimmed V and J ends, which lost 2 bases and 2 bases, there was a span of 16 bases. The V gene's germline CDR1 is DFQATT and CDR2 SNEGSKA (reference sequence). The CDR3 DNA follows: TGCAGTGCTAGATCTGCGACCGGGACAACTGGAAACACCATATATTTT. Residues: CSARSATGTTGNTIYF.

This clonotype showed up just a few times. J is TRBJ2-3 and V is TRBV2, with 8 bases fitting TRBD1. The CDR3 runs 15 residues. Germline trimming cut 6 bases from V and 2 bases from J; bases unmatched to any gene: 7. The germline V gene has CDR1 SNHLY and CDR2 FYNNEI. The CDR3 sequence is CASSGGDRPTDTQYF. Written as DNA, the CDR3 is TGTGCCAGCAGCGGTGGGGACAGGCCCACAGATACGCAGTATTTT.